The clone carrying this T cell receptor (beta chain) was counted between two and nine times. Its matching antigen is unknown. Produced via immunoSEQ multiplex PCR; TCRdb's table is partial and in-frame only. Of some 30,000 clones in the sample, 80% to 90% were seen once. This sample stems from a study of lymphopenia after photon versus proton radiotherapy. Points from the study as a whole: Proton therapy kept repertoires fairly stable, unlike photons, which gained effector/memory cells. Post-nadir TCR diversity decline inversely tracked overall survival among those who died. Oligoclonal CD8+ Temra expansion after nadir drove photon patients' diversity drop. Better survival with proton therapy was suggested as possible, not demonstrated.

Trimming removed 2 bases at V and 5 bases at J, with 7 bases between. The germline V gene encodes CDR1 GTSNPN and CDR2 SVGIG (reference sequence). This CDR3 comprises 12 residues. This sequence originates from a woman in her fifties or sixties with cholangiocarcinoma. Some clones in this sample may be carry-over from other donors' samples. The genes are TRBV30 and TRBJ2-1; D is uncertain. The source material was peripheral blood, sampled from a patient treated with proton-based radiotherapy. Here the CDR3 DNA reads TGTGCCTGGAGTTGGGGAAACAATGAGCAGTTCTTC. Amino acids: CAWSWGNNEQFF.